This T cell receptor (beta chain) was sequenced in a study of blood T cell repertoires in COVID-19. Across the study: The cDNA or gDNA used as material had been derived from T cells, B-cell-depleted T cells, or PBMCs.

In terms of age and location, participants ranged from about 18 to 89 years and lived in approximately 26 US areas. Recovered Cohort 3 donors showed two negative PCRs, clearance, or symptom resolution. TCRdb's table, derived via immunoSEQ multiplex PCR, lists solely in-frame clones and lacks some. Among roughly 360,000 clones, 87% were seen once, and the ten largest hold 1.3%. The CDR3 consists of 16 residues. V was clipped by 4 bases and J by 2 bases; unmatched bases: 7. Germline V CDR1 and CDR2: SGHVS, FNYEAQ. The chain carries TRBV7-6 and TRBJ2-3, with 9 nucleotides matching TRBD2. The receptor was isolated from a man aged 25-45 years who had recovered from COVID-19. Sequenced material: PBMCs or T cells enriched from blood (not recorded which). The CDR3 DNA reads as TGTGCCAGCAGCTCCGGGCGGGGGGGATTCACAGATACGCAGTATTTT. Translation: CASSSGRGGFTDTQYF.